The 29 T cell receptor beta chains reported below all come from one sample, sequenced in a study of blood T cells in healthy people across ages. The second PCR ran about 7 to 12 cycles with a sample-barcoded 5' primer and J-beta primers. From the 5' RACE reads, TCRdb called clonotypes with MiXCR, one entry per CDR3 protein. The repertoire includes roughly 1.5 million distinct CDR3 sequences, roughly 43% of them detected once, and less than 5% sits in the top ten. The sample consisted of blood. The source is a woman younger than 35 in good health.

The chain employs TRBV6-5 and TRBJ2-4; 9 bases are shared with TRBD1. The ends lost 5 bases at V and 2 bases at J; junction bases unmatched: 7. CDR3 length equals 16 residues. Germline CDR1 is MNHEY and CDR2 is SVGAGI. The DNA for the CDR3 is TGTGCCAGCAGTAGGTCCGGGACAGGGTCCAAAAACATTCAGTACTTC. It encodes CASSRSGTGSKNIQYF.

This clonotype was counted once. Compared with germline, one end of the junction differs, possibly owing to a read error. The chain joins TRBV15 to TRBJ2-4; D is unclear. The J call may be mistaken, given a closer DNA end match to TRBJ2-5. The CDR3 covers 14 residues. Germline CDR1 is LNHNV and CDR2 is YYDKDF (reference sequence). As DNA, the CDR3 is TGTGTCACCAGCAGAGATAAGGGTCTAGAGACCCAGTACTTC. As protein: CVTSRDKGLETQYF.

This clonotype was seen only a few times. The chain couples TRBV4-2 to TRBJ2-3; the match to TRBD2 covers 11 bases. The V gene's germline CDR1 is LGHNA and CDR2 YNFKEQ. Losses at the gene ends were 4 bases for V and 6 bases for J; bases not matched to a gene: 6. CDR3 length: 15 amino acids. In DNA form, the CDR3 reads TGTGCCAGCAGCCTCTCTAGCGGGAGGTTCGATACGCAGTATTTT. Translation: CASSLSSGRFDTQYF.

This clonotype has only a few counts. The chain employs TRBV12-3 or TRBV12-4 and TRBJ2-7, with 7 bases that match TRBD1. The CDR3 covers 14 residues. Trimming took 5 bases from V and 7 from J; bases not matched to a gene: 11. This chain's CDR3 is CASSPQGTDNEQYF. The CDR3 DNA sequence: TGTGCCAGCAGTCCCCAGGGGACAGACAATGAGCAGTACTTC.

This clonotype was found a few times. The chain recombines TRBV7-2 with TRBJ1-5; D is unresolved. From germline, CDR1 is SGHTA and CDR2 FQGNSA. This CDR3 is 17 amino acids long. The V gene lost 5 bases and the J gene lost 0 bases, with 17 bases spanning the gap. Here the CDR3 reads CASSPERTLYSNQPQHF. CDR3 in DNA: TGTGCCAGCAGCCCAGAACGGACGCTGTATAGCAATCAGCCCCAGCATTTT.

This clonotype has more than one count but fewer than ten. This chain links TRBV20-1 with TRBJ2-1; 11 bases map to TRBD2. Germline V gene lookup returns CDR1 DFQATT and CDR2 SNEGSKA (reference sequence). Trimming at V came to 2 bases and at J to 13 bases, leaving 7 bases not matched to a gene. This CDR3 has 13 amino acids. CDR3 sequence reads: CSARLPGLAAQFF. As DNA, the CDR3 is TGCAGTGCTAGATTACCGGGACTAGCGGCTCAGTTCTTC.

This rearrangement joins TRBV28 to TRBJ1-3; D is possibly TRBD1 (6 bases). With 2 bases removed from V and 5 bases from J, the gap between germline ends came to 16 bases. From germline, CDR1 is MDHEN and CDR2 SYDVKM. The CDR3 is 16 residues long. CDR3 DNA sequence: TGTGCCAGCAGTTTAGGGGGGGGGGACACCCGAAACACCATATATTTT. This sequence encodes CASSLGGGDTRNTIYF.

CDR3 in DNA: TGTGCCACCAGCAGAGATCGGGCTAGCACAGATACGCAGTATTTT. Residues: CATSRDRASTDTQYF. The chain uses TRBV15 and TRBJ2-3, with D unresolved. CDR3 length: 15 residues. The V end lost 0 bases, the J end lost 0 bases, and 7 bases lay between the germline ends. Germline V gene data show CDR1 as LNHNV and CDR2 as YYDKDF (reference sequence).

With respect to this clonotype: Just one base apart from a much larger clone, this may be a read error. CDR3 sequence: CASSVRQGDGYTF. The CDR3 DNA follows: TGTGCCAGCAGCGTACGACAGGGAGATGGCTACACCTTC. This chain joins TRBV7-2 and TRBJ1-2; TRBD1 aligns across 7 bases. The CDR3 runs to 13 residues. The germline V gene has CDR1 SGHTA and CDR2 FQGNSA. Trimming cost V 5 bases and J 6 bases; bases outside gene matches: 6.

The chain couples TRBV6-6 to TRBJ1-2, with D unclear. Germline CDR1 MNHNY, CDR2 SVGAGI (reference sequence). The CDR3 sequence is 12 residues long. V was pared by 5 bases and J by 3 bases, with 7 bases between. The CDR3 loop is CASSREYYGYTF. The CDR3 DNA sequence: TGTGCCAGCAGTAGGGAGTACTATGGCTACACCTTC.

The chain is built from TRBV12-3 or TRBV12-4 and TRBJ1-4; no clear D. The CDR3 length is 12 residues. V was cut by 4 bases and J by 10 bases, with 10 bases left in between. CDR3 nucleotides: TGTGCCAGCAGTTACACCGGAGGAAAACTGTTTTTT. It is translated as CASSYTGGKLFF.

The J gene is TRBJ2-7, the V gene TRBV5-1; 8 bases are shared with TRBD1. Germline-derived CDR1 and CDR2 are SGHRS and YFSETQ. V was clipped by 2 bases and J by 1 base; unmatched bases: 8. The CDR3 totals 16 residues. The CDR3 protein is CASSLPQGAPSYEQYF. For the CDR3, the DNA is TGCGCCAGCAGCTTACCCCAGGGGGCACCTTCCTACGAGCAGTACTTC.

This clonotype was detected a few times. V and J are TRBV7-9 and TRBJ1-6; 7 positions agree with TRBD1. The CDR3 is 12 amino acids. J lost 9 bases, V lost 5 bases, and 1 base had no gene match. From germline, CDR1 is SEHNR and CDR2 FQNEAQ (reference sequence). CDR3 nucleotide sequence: TGTGCCAGCAGCACAGGGGTTTCACCCCTCCACTTT. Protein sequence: CASSTGVSPLHF.

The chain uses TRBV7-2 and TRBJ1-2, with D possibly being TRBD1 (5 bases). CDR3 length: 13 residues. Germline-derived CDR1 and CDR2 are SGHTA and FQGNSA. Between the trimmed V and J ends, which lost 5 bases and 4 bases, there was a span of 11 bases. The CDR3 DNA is TGTGCCAGCAGCGCGGGACGGCGCTATGGCTACACCTTC. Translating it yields CASSAGRRYGYTF.

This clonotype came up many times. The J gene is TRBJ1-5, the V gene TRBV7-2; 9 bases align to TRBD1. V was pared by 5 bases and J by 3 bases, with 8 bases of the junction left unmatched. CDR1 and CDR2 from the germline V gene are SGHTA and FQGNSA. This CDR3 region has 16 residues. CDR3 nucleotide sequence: TGTGCCAGCAGCCCCCAGGGACAGGGAAACAATCAGCCCCAGCATTTT. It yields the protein CASSPQGQGNNQPQHF.

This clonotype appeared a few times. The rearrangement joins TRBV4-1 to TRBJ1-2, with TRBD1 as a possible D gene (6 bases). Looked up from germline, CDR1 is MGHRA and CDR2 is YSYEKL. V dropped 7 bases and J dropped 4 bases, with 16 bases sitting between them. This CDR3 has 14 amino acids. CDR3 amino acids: CASNPSEGGYGYTF. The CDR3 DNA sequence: TGCGCCAGCAACCCGTCGGAGGGGGGCTATGGCTACACCTTC.

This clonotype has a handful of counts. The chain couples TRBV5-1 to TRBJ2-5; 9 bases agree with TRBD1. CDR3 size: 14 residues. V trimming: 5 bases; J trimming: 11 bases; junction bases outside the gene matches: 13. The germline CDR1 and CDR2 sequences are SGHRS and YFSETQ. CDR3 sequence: CASRRDREYNEQYF. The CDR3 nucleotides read TGCGCCAGCAGAAGGGACAGGGAATACAATGAGCAGTACTTC.

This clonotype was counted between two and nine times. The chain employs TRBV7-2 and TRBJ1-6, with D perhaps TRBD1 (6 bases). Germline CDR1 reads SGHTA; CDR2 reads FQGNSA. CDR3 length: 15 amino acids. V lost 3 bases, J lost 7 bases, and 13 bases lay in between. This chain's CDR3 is CASSFQAGENSPLHF. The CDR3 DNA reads TGTGCCAGCAGCTTTCAGGCAGGGGAAAATTCACCCCTCCACTTT.

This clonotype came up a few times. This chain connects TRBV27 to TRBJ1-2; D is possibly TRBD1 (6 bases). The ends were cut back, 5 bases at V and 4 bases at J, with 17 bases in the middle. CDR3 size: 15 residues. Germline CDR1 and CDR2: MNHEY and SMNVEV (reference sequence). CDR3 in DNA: TGTGCCAGCAGTCGGATGGGGGGACAAGTCTATGGCTACACCTTC. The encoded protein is CASSRMGGQVYGYTF.

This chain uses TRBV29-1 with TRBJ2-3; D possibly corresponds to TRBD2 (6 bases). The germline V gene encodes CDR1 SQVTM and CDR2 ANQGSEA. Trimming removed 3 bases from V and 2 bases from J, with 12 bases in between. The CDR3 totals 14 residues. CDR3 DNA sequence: TGCAGCGTTGAGGTCGGCGGGGCCACAGATACGCAGTATTTT. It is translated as CSVEVGGATDTQYF.

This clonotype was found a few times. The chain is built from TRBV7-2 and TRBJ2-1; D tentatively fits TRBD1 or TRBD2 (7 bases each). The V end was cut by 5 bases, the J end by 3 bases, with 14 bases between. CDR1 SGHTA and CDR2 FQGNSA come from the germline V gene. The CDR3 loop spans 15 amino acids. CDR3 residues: CASSQDREGYNEQFF. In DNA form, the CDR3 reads TGTGCCAGCAGCCAAGACAGGGAGGGCTACAATGAGCAGTTCTTC.

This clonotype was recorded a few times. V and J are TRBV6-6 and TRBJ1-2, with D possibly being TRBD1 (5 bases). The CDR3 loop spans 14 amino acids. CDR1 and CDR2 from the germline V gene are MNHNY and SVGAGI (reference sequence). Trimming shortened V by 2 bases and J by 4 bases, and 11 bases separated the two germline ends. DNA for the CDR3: TGTGCCAGCAGTTACGCGGGGCAGCTCTATGGCTACACCTTC. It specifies CASSYAGQLYGYTF.

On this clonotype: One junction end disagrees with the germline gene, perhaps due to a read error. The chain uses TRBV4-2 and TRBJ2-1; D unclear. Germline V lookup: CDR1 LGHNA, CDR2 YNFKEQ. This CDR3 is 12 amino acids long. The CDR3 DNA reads TGTCCCAGCAGCCAGGACCTTTATGAGCAGTTCTTC. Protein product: CPSSQDLYEQFF.

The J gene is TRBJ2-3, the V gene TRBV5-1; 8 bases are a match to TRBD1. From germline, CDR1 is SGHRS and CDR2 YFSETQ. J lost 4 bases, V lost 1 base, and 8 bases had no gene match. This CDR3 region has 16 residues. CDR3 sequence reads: CASSLSGGALADTQYF. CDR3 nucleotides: TGCGCCAGCAGCTTGTCAGGGGGCGCGTTGGCAGATACGCAGTATTTT.

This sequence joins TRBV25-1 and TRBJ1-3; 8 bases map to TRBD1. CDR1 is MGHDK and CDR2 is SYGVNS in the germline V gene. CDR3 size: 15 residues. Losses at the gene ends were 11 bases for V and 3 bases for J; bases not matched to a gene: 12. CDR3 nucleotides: TGTGCCGGTAATATGCAGGGGGCCTTTGGAAACACCATATATTTT. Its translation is CAGNMQGAFGNTIYF.

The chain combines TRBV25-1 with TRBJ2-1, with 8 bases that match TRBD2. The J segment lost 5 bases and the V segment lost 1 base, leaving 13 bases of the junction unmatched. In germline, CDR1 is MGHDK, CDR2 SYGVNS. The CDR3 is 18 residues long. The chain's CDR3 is CASSESHGGAGRHNEQFF. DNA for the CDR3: TGTGCCAGCAGTGAATCCCACGGGGGGGCGGGGCGCCACAATGAGCAGTTCTTC.

CDR3 nucleotide sequence: TGTGCCAGCAGCGGAGGGACGCCTTCCTACGAGCAGTACTTC. Translating it yields CASSGGTPSYEQYF. This rearrangement joins TRBV7-9 to TRBJ2-7; TRBD2 is a possible D gene (6 bases). The CDR3 runs to 14 residues. V was clipped by 5 bases and J by 1 base, with 12 bases between them. CDR1 SEHNR and CDR2 FQNEAQ come from the germline V gene (reference sequence).

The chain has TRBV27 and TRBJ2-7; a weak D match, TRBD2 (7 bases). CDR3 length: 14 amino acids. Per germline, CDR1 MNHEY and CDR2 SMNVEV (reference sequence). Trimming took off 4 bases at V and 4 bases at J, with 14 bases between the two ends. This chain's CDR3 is CASSWKGGAYEQYF. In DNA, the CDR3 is TGTGCCAGCAGTTGGAAAGGGGGGGCTTACGAGCAGTACTTC.

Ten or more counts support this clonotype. For the CDR3, the DNA is TGTGCCATCAGTGGTGGGGAGACCCAGTACTTC. Protein product: CAISGGETQYF. This chain uses TRBV10-3 with TRBJ2-5, with D uncertain. The CDR3 has 11 residues. Germline CDR1 reads ENHRY; CDR2 reads SYGVKD. The germline V and J ends were trimmed by 4 bases and 5 bases, with 5 bases remaining between them.